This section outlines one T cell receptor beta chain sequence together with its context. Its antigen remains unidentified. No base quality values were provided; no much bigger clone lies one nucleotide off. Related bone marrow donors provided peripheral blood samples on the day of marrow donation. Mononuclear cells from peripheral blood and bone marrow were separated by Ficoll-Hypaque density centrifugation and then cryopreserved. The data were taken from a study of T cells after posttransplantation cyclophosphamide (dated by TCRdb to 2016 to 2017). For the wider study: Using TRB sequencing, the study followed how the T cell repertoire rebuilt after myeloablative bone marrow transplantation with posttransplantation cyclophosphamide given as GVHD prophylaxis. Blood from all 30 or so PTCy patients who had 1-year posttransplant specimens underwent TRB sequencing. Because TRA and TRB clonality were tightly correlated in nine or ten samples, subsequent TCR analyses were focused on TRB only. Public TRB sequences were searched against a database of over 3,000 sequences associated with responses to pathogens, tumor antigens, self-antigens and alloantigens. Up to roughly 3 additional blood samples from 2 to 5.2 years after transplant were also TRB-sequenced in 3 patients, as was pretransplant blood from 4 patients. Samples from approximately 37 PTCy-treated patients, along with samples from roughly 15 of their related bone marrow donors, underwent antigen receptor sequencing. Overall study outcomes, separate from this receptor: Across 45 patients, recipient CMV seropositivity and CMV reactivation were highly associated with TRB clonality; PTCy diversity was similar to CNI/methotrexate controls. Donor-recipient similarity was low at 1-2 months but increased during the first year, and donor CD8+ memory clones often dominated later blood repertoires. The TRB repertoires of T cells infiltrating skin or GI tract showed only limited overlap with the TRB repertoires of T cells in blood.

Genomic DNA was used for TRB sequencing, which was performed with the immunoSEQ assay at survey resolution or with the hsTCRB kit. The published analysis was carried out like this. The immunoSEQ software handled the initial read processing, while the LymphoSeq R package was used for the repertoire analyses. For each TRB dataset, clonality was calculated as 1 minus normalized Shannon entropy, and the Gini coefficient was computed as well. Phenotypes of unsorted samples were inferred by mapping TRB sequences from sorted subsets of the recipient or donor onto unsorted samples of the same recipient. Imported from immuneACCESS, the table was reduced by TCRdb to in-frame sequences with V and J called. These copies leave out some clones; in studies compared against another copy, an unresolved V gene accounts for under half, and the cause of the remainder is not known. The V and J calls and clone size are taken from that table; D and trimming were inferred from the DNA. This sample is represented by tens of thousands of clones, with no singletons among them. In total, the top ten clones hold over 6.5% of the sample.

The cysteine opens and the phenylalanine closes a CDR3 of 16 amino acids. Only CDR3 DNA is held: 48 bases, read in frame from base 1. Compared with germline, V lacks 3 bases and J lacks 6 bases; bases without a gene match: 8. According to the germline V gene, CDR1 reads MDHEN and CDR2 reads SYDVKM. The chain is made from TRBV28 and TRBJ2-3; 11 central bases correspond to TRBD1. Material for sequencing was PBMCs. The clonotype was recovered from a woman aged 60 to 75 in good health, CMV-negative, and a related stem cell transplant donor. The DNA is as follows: TGTGCCAGCAGTTTCCCACCGGGACAGGGGGATGATACGCAGTATTTT. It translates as CASSFPPGQGDDTQYF.